These 20 T cell receptor beta chains were sequenced from one sample in a study of blood T cell repertoires in COVID-19. Some clones are missing from TCRdb's copy, which holds only in-frame ones; the method was immunoSEQ multiplex PCR. The data contain 70,000 to 80,000 clones, over 80% of them singletons. The source material was peripheral blood. Source of these receptors: a woman in her 50s with acute or convalescent COVID-19.

The chain uses TRBV2 and TRBJ1-2; 9 bases align to TRBD1. This CDR3 has 15 residues. The germline V gene has CDR1 SNHLY and CDR2 FYNNEI. The V gene end was trimmed by 7 bases and the J gene end by 1 base; junction bases not matched to a gene: 7. Here the CDR3 reads CASTTDRGSNYGYTF. DNA of the CDR3: TGTGCCAGCACCACGGACAGGGGAAGTAACTATGGCTACACCTTC.

In regard to this clone: The junction differs from germline at one of its ends, possibly a read error. The chain is built from TRBV7-7 and TRBJ2-5; TRBD2 matches 11 bases. The CDR3 has 15 residues. CDR1 is SSHAT, CDR2 FNYEAQ, per germline (reference sequence). CDR3 coding DNA: TGTGCTAGCACTAGACTAGCGGGAAAACAAGAGACCCAGTACTTC. Its protein is CASTRLAGKQETQYF.

This clone was counted between two and nine times. The chain joins TRBV6-5 to TRBJ2-7; weak D call: TRBD2 (5 bases). The CDR3 totals 14 residues. Per the germline V gene, CDR1 is MNHEY and CDR2 is SVGAGI. Deletions cut 8 bases from V and 0 bases from J, with 14 bases between. CDR3 loop: CASSWVGSSYEQYF. CDR3 nucleotide sequence: TGTGCCAGCTCATGGGTGGGGAGCTCCTACGAGCAGTACTTC.

V is TRBV10-3 and J is TRBJ1-1; a possible D gene is TRBD1 (5 bases). V was clipped by 0 bases and J by 7 bases, with 12 bases between them. The CDR3 loop spans 14 amino acids. Germline-derived CDR1 and CDR2 are ENHRY and SYGVKD. The CDR3 here is CAISESGRSNEAFF. CDR3 DNA: TGTGCCATCAGTGAGTCGGGGCGATCCAATGAAGCTTTCTTT.

The V gene is TRBV2, the J gene TRBJ2-1; D gene unclear. The V gene's germline CDR1 is SNHLY and CDR2 FYNNEI. This CDR3 contains 16 residues. V lost 6 bases to trimming and J lost 3 bases, with 18 bases between them. CDR3 sequence reads: CASRGASDRYYNEQFF. The CDR3 bases are TGTGCCAGCAGAGGAGCCTCTGACCGTTACTACAATGAGCAGTTCTTC.

The chain has TRBV19 and TRBJ1-1, with TRBD1 identical over 8 bases. CDR3 length: 14 residues. V dropped 4 bases and J dropped 2; count of bases not matched to a gene: 3. Germline V gene lookup returns CDR1 LNHDA and CDR2 SQIVND (reference sequence). The CDR3: CASSTGQVNTEAFF. CDR3 coding DNA: TGTGCCAGTAGTACGGGACAGGTAAACACTGAAGCTTTCTTT.

The chain combines TRBV25-1 with TRBJ1-1, with D uncertain. Trimming took off 5 bases at V and 10 bases at J, with 17 bases between the two ends. The CDR3 length is 13 residues. Germline lookup yields CDR1 MGHDK and CDR2 SYGVNS. The CDR3 here is CASSSSSGRRAFF. The CDR3 DNA reads as TGTGCCAGCAGTTCCTCGTCGGGGAGAAGAGCTTTCTTT.

V gene TRBV27 combines with J gene TRBJ2-3, with 9 bases lining up with TRBD2. Germline CDR1 MNHEY, CDR2 SMNVEV (reference sequence). Trimming at V came to 5 bases and at J to 2 bases, leaving 5 bases not matched to a gene. This CDR3 region has 15 residues. The CDR3 loop is CASSRAGGFTDTQYF. CDR3 DNA sequence: TGTGCCAGCAGTCGAGCGGGGGGATTCACAGATACGCAGTATTTT.

J is TRBJ2-7 and V is TRBV2, with 10 bases lining up with TRBD1. The CDR3 contains 15 residues. The J segment lost 5 bases and the V segment lost 5 bases, leaving 9 bases of the junction unmatched. Germline loops: CDR1 SNHLY, CDR2 FYNNEI. The CDR3 DNA reads as TGTGCCAGCAGTCAGACCGGGACAGGGGTTCACGAGCAGTACTTC. This sequence encodes CASSQTGTGVHEQYF.

The gene calls are TRBV4-2 and TRBJ1-5; no reliable D call. V lost 1 base to trimming and J lost 1 base, with 5 bases between them. Germline values: CDR1 LGHNA, CDR2 YNFKEQ. The CDR3 contains 14 residues. The CDR3 sequence is CASSQGQSNQPQHF. The CDR3 coding sequence is TGTGCCAGCAGCCAAGGTCAAAGCAATCAGCCCCAGCATTTT.

The CDR3 loop is CASSLEGGIIITGELFF. CDR3 DNA sequence: TGTGCCAGCAGTTTAGAGGGCGGGATTATAATAACCGGGGAGCTGTTTTTT. This chain uses TRBV28 with TRBJ2-2; weak D call: TRBD2 (6 bases). Trimming left V 2 bases short and J 5 bases short, with 18 bases between. The CDR3 is made up of 17 amino acids. The germline CDR1 and CDR2 sequences are MDHEN and SYDVKM.

V and J are TRBV11-2 and TRBJ1-2, with TRBD1 matching over 9 bases. The CDR3 sequence is 16 residues long. Germline values: CDR1 SGHAT, CDR2 FQNNGV. V gave up 0 bases and J gave up 4 bases; unmatched junction bases: 6. CDR3 sequence: CASSLDSGTGPYGYTF. The CDR3 DNA reads as TGTGCCAGCAGCTTAGACTCCGGGACAGGGCCCTATGGCTACACCTTC.

This chain connects TRBV5-1 to TRBJ2-3; a weak D match, TRBD1 (6 bases). Trimming removed 0 bases at V and 0 bases at J, with 8 bases between. This CDR3 has 15 residues. Looked up from germline, CDR1 is SGHRS and CDR2 is YFSETQ. The CDR3 nucleotides read TGCGCCAGCAGCTTGGTAAGGGGGAGCACAGATACGCAGTATTTT. Its protein product is CASSLVRGSTDTQYF.

This chain uses TRBV29-1 with TRBJ2-2; TRBD1 matches at 8 bases. Per the germline V gene, CDR1 is SQVTM and CDR2 is ANQGSEA. The CDR3 extends over 13 amino acids. V was pared by 6 bases and J by 4 bases, with 4 bases of the junction left unmatched. In DNA, the CDR3 is TGCAGCGTGGGACAGGAGATCACCGGGGAGCTGTTTTTT. Translated, it gives CSVGQEITGELFF.

J is TRBJ1-1 and V is TRBV7-9; maybe TRBD1 (5 bases). CDR1 and CDR2 (germline): SEHNR, FQNEAQ (reference sequence). The CDR3 runs 14 residues. Trimming stripped 0 bases from V and 3 bases from J, with 8 bases between. CDR3 sequence reads: CASSLAGAYTEAFF. The DNA of the CDR3 is TGTGCCAGCAGCTTAGCAGGGGCTTACACTGAAGCTTTCTTT.

The chain joins TRBV20-1 to TRBJ1-5; D not resolved. The CDR3 extends over 16 amino acids. Per the germline V gene, CDR1 is DFQATT and CDR2 is SNEGSKA (reference sequence). V lost 3 bases and J 6 bases, leaving 21 bases between the germline ends. CDR3 residues: CSASSPVTEEFQPQHF. DNA of the CDR3: TGCAGTGCTAGTTCCCCCGTCACGGAGGAATTTCAGCCCCAGCATTTT.

This chain uses TRBV10-3 with TRBJ2-1; 7 nucleotides agree with TRBD1. Germline-derived CDR1 and CDR2 are ENHRY and SYGVKD. The CDR3 loop spans 13 amino acids. V dropped 11 bases and J dropped 5; count of bases not matched to a gene: 9. The CDR3 sequence is CALSGTADNEQFF. The CDR3 coding sequence is TGTGCCCTGTCCGGGACAGCTGACAATGAGCAGTTCTTC.

This clone was seen once. This rearrangement joins TRBV7-3 to TRBJ1-1; no firm D call. V was shortened by 6 bases and J by 0 bases, with 14 bases between the two germline ends. Germline-derived CDR1 and CDR2 are SGHTA and FQGTGA. This CDR3 has 15 residues. The CDR3 here is CASRKDTTMNTEAFF. The CDR3, as DNA: TGTGCCAGCAGGAAAGATACAACGATGAACACTGAAGCTTTCTTT. Filled out from reference TRBV7-3 and TRBJ1-1, the complete variable domain reads GAGVSQTPSNKVTEKGKYVELRCDPISGHTALYWYRQSLGQGPEFLIYFQGTGAADDSGLPNDRFFAVRPEGSVSTLKIQRTERGDSAVYLCASRKDTTMNTEAFFGQGTRLTVV.

V and J are TRBV30 and TRBJ1-2; 10 positions agree with TRBD1. After removal of 3 bases from V and 6 bases from J, the junction contained 10 bases not matched to a gene. Germline CDR1 GTSNPN, CDR2 SVGIG (reference sequence). This CDR3 comprises 15 residues. The CDR3 loop is CAWRGGWTGGDGYTF. CDR3 nucleotides: TGTGCCTGGAGAGGGGGTTGGACAGGGGGAGATGGCTACACCTTC.

This clone was recorded only once. The genes are TRBV7-8 and TRBJ2-2; TRBD1 agrees at 7 bases. This CDR3 has 16 residues. Germline V CDR1 and CDR2: SGHVS, FQNEAQ. The J segment lost 4 bases and the V segment lost 6 bases, leaving 11 bases of the junction unmatched. CDR3 coding DNA: TGTGCCAGCAGTCGGAAGACAGGGTCTACCACCGGGGAGCTGTTTTTT. Translated, it gives CASSRKTGSTTGELFF.